A selection of T cell receptor beta chains follows, all from one sample in a study of T cell repertoires in cytomegalovirus infection. In TCRdb, the reads were re-called with MiXCR into one record per CDR3 protein. There are under 150,000 distinct CDR3 sequences in the sample; about 24% occur only once, and almost 35% lies in the top ten. Their specific antigens are unknown. The material sequenced was PBMCs, sequenced either directly or after in vitro stimulation (not recorded which). The receptor set was obtained from a human donor in good health (CMV status not recorded). Some clones in this sample may be carry-over from other donors' samples. CDR3s include the opening cysteine and the closing phenylalanine or tryptophan. A D gene is named only where the DNA matches it firmly. A clone size is listed for some rows: how often the clone was seen (once, few, many), or a class if it is expanded.

D gene	clone size	CDR3 length	V gene	J gene	CDR3 protein	CDR3 DNA
NA	few	14	TRBV11-2	TRBJ1-1	CASSLNRVNTEAFF	TGTGCCAGCAGCCTAAACAGGGTGAACACTGAAGCTTTCTTT
NA	many	16	TRBV12-3/TRBV12-4	TRBJ1-4	CASSLSSHATNEKLFF	TGTGCCAGCAGTTTATCGTCGCACGCAACTAATGAAAAACTGTTTTTT
TRBD1	few	20	TRBV6-6	TRBJ2-1	CASSYSTFRARQGPNNEQFF	TGTGCCAGCAGTTACTCGACTTTTCGGGCGAGACAGGGGCCCAACAATGAGCAGTTCTTC
NA	NA	17	TRBV14	TRBJ1-6	CASSQALGVDYNSPLHF	TGTGCCAGCAGCCAAGCTCTGGGGGTGGATTATAATTCACCCCTCCACTTT
NA	many	16	TRBV7-8	TRBJ2-1	CASSPTGRRENNEQFF	TGTGCCAGCAGCCCCACAGGGCGGCGGGAGAACAATGAGCAGTTCTTC
NA	many	14	TRBV19	TRBJ2-1	CASSTWGSYNEQFF	TGTGCCAGTAGTACATGGGGCTCCTACAATGAGCAGTTCTTC
NA	many	13	TRBV28	TRBJ2-1	CASTRRVPNEQFF	TGTGCCAGCACCCGGCGGGTACCCAATGAGCAGTTCTTC
NA	NA	13	TRBV6-1	TRBJ1-2	CASSTNRDFGYTF	TGTGCCAGCAGTACAAACAGGGATTTCGGCTACACCTTC
NA	many	13	TRBV18	TRBJ1-2	CASGRSGHYGYTF	TGTGCCAGCGGCCGTTCCGGACACTATGGCTACACCTTC
NA	few	15	TRBV7-9	TRBJ2-1	CASSFVGRYYNEQFF	TGTGCCAGCAGCTTTGTCGGGAGATACTACAATGAGCAGTTCTTC
NA	NA	12	TRBV28	TRBJ2-7	CASTRPPYEQYF	TGTGCCAGCACCCGCCCCCCCTACGAGCAGTACTTC
NA	few	13	TRBV29-1	TRBJ1-4	CSVELGAREKLFF	TGCAGCGTTGAATTGGGGGCGCGTGAAAAACTGTTTTTT
NA	NA	16	TRBV7-2	TRBJ2-5	CASSLVTARAGGTQYF	TGTGCCAGCAGCTTAGTAACCGCCAGGGCTGGAGGGACCCAGTACTTC
NA	few	14	TRBV5-6	TRBJ1-1	CASSLIGRSTEAFF	TGTGCCAGCAGCTTGATTGGGCGGAGCACTGAAGCTTTCTTT
NA	many	13	TRBV7-2	TRBJ2-3	CATQGGSTDTQYF	TGTGCCACCCAAGGGGGTAGCACAGATACGCAGTATTTT
NA	NA	16	TRBV4-1	TRBJ2-4	CASSQEVGTRQNIQYF	TGCGCCAGCAGCCAAGAGGTGGGAACCCGGCAAAACATTCAGTACTTC
TRBD1	few	16	TRBV2	TRBJ1-1	CASSEGTGGVNTEAFF	TGTGCCAGCAGTGAAGGGACAGGGGGAGTGAACACTGAAGCTTTCTTT
NA	few	15	TRBV7-2	TRBJ1-1	CASSLAVRVNTEAFF	TGTGCCAGCAGCTTAGCGGTCCGAGTGAACACTGAAGCTTTCTTT
TRBD1	few	14	TRBV5-1	TRBJ2-3	CASSLETGRSTQYF	TGCGCCAGCAGCTTGGAGACAGGGCGGTCTACGCAGTATTTT
NA	few	15	TRBV11-3	TRBJ2-4	CASSLGRGSPNIQYF	TGTGCCAGCAGCTTAGGGCGAGGGTCCCCCAACATTCAGTACTTC
NA	many	17	TRBV7-2	TRBJ2-3	CASSLDHQTINTDTQYF	TGTGCCAGCAGCTTAGACCATCAGACTATCAACACAGATACGCAGTATTTT
NA	many	18	TRBV7-8	TRBJ1-5	CASSHGLWGGGNNQPQHF	TGTGCCAGCAGCCATGGGCTTTGGGGGGGAGGAAACAATCAGCCCCAGCATTTT
NA	few	12	TRBV7-2	TRBJ2-3	CASTQYTDTQYF	TGTGCCAGCACTCAATACACAGATACGCAGTATTTT
NA	NA	14	TRBV19	TRBJ2-3	CASSIGGRTDTQYF	TGTGCCAGTAGTATTGGGGGGCGCACAGATACGCAGTATTTT
NA	few	18	TRBV5-1	TRBJ2-3	CASSLVLRVRARGDTQYF	TGCGCCAGCAGCTTGGTTTTAAGAGTGCGGGCACGTGGAGATACGCAGTATTTT
NA	NA	13	TRBV6-1	TRBJ2-5	CASSRGSGETQYF	TGTGCCAGCAGCCGAGGGAGCGGCGAGACCCAGTACTTC
NA	few	16	TRBV27	TRBJ1-5	CASIPRGPYSNQPQHF	TGTGCCAGCATCCCCAGGGGACCTTATAGCAATCAGCCCCAGCATTTT
TRBD1	few	13	TRBV6-1	TRBJ1-2	CASRPGGFYGYTF	TGTGCCAGCAGACCAGGGGGCTTCTATGGCTACACCTTC
NA	NA	14	TRBV5-8	TRBJ2-5	CASSLAVVGETQYF	TGTGCCAGCAGCTTGGCCGTCGTGGGGGAGACCCAGTACTTC
NA	few	14	TRBV18	TRBJ1-3	CASSPNPSGNTIYF	TGTGCCAGCTCCCCAAATCCCTCTGGAAACACCATATATTTT
TRBD1	NA	17	TRBV2	TRBJ1-2	CASSDSLPGGVGYGYTF	TGTGCCAGCAGTGACTCACTCCCAGGGGGCGTTGGATATGGCTACACCTTC
NA	few	15	TRBV5-6	TRBJ1-2	CASSLLPAGANGYTF	TGTGCCAGCAGCCTACTCCCAGCCGGGGCGAATGGCTACACCTTC
TRBD2	medium-sized	16	TRBV7-9	TRBJ2-5	CASSLVGLAGQETQYF	TGTGCCAGCAGCTTAGTTGGGCTAGCGGGGCAAGAGACCCAGTACTTC
NA	NA	12	TRBV5-3	TRBJ2-5	CASSLMDETQYF	TGTGCCAGCAGCTTGATGGACGAGACCCAGTACTTC
TRBD2	NA	15	TRBV20-1	TRBJ2-3	CSARGLADGTDTQYF	TGCAGTGCTAGGGGACTAGCGGATGGCACAGATACGCAGTATTTT
NA	NA	14	TRBV20-1	TRBJ2-5	CSAQIVRFGETQYF	TGCAGTGCCCAGATCGTGAGGTTCGGAGAGACCCAGTACTTC
NA	many	14	TRBV7-2	TRBJ2-2	CASSLQGDTGELFF	TGTGCCAGCAGCTTACAGGGCGACACCGGGGAGCTGTTTTTT
NA	NA	13	TRBV6-5	TRBJ2-7	CASSLGPSYEQYF	TGTGCCAGCAGTCTCGGACCCTCCTACGAGCAGTACTTC
NA	NA	14	TRBV30	TRBJ1-1	CAWSVSWRGTEAFF	TGTGCCTGGAGTGTATCTTGGCGGGGGACTGAAGCTTTCTTT
TRBD2	few	15	TRBV12-3/TRBV12-4	TRBJ2-5	CASRQLAGGLETQYF	TGTGCCAGCAGGCAACTAGCGGGAGGGTTGGAGACCCAGTACTTC
TRBD1	few	14	TRBV19	TRBJ2-7	CASTPGQAPYEQYF	TGTGCCAGTACCCCGGGACAGGCCCCCTACGAGCAGTACTTC
TRBD1	many	12	TRBV14	TRBJ2-7	CASSPDRVEQYF	TGTGCCAGCAGTCCGGACAGGGTGGAGCAGTACTTC
NA	NA	12	TRBV6-2/TRBV6-3	TRBJ2-1	CASRERRLEQFF	TGTGCCAGCAGGGAGAGACGTTTAGAGCAGTTCTTC
TRBD2	NA	18	TRBV9	TRBJ2-3	CASSGRLAGRSGTDTQYF	TGTGCCAGCAGCGGCCGACTAGCGGGACGAAGCGGGACAGATACGCAGTATTTT
TRBD1	NA	14	TRBV18	TRBJ1-2	CASSPGQDRGGYTF	TGTGCCAGCTCACCGGGACAGGACCGTGGTGGCTACACCTTC
NA	few	13	TRBV19	TRBJ1-3	CASRILAGNTIYF	TGTGCCAGTAGGATTTTAGCTGGAAACACCATATATTTT
NA	few	15	TRBV12-3/TRBV12-4	TRBJ2-2	CATPPPGLSTGELFF	TGTGCCACCCCCCCTCCGGGACTTTCCACCGGGGAGCTGTTTTTT
NA	few	12	TRBV7-2	TRBJ2-7	CASSHSGYEQYF	TGTGCCAGCAGCCACAGCGGCTACGAGCAGTACTTC
TRBD1	NA	15	TRBV4-3	TRBJ2-5	CASSQMGQRGETQYF	TGCGCCAGCAGCCAGATGGGACAGAGGGGAGAGACCCAGTACTTC
TRBD1	NA	16	TRBV12-3/TRBV12-4	TRBJ1-2	CASSFGTGGGRSGYTF	TGTGCCAGCAGTTTTGGGACAGGGGGCGGTAGGAGCGGCTACACCTTC
TRBD1	NA	17	TRBV11-2	TRBJ2-4	CASSTIMTGLAKNIQYF	TGTGCCAGCAGTACTATAATGACAGGGCTGGCCAAAAACATTCAGTACTTC
NA	few	14	TRBV6-6	TRBJ1-1	CASSDPGLSTEAFF	TGTGCCAGCAGTGATCCGGGTCTGAGCACTGAAGCTTTCTTT
TRBD1	NA	14	TRBV19	TRBJ1-5	CASTTGVNHQPQHF	TGTGCCAGTACCACAGGGGTGAATCATCAGCCCCAGCATTTT
TRBD1	few	14	TRBV6-1	TRBJ2-5	CASSLGQMRETQYF	TGTGCCAGCAGTTTGGGACAGATGAGGGAGACCCAGTACTTC
TRBD1	many	14	TRBV7-2	TRBJ2-4	CASSPGQGAVIQYF	TGTGCCAGCAGCCCCGGACAGGGGGCCGTCATTCAGTACTTC
NA	NA	13	TRBV28	TRBJ2-7	CASSLLDSYEQYF	TGTGCCAGCAGTTTACTCGACTCCTACGAGCAGTACTTC
NA	medium-sized	12	TRBV30	TRBJ2-1	CAWTPRGSIPHF	TGTGCCTGGACCCCCAGGGGCTCTATTCCTCACTTC
NA	NA	14	TRBV6-5	TRBJ2-3	CASSYSGDPDTQYF	TGTGCCAGCAGTTACTCGGGCGACCCAGATACGCAGTATTTT